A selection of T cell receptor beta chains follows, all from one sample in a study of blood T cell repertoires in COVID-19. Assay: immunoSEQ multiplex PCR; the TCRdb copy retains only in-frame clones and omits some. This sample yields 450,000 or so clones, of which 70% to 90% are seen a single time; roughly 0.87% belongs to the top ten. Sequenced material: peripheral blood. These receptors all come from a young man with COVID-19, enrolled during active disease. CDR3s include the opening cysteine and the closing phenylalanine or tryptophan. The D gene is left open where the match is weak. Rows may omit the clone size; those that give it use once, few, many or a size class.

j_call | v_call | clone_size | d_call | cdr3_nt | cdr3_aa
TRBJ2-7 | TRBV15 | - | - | TGTGCCACCAGCAGAGATGGGAGCGGCTCCTACGAGCAGTACTTC | CATSRDGSGSYEQYF
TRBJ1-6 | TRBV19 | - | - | TGTGCCAGTAGACCGGGAGCCAATTCACCCCTCCACTTT | CASRPGANSPLHF
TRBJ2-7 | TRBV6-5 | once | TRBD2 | TGTGCCAGCAGTTACTCGCCGAGCGGGACCCTCTACGAGCAGTACTTC | CASSYSPSGTLYEQYF
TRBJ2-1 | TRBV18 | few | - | TGTGCCAGCTCACCAGAGACAGTCAATGAGCAGTTCTTC | CASSPETVNEQFF
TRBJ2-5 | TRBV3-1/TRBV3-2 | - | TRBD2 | TGTGCCAGCACCATCGCGCTAGCGGGGCACTCGAAAGGGAAGACCCAGTACTTC | CASTIALAGHSKGKTQYF
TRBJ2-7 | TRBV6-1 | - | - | TGTGCCAGCAGTGAAAACCGGGGGGCCACCTACGAGCAGTACTTC | CASSENRGATYEQYF
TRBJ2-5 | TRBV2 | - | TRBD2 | TGTGCCAGTTCGAGCGGGGGAGATCTAGAGACCCAGTACTTC | CASSSGGDLETQYF
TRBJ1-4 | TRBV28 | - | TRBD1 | TGTGCCAGCAGTTCCACCGGGACAGGAGGCGAAAAACTGTTTTTT | CASSSTGTGGEKLFF
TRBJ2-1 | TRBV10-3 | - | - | TGTGCCATCAGAGGAGCGGCAGGTACCTATGAGCAGTTCTTC | CAIRGAAGTYEQFF
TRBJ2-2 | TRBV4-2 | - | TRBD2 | TGTGCCAGCAGGACTAGCGGGGTTGTGAACACCGGGGAGCTGTTTTTT | CASRTSGVVNTGELFF
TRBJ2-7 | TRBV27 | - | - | TGTGCCAGCAGTTTAGCGGTGACCTACGAGCAGTACTTC | CASSLAVTYEQYF
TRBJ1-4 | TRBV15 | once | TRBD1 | TGTGCCACCAGCAGAGATCGGGGGACAGGGAAGGGTAATGAAAAACTGTTTTTT | CATSRDRGTGKGNEKLFF
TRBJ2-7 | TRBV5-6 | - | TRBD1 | TGTGCCAGCAGCTCGACAGGGGACTCCTACGAGCAGTACTTC | CASSSTGDSYEQYF
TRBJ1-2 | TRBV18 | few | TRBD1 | TGTGCCAGCTCACCAACAGCCCGACAGGGAGCTAACTATGGCTACACCTTC | CASSPTARQGANYGYTF
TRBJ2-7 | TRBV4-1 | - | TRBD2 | TGCGCCAGCAGTCTCGGGGGGGGCTTAGGCAACGAGCAGTACTTC | CASSLGGGLGNEQYF
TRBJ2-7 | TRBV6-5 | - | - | TGTGCCAGCAGTTACGGGAGGGGGGGTGAGCAGTACTTC | CASSYGRGGEQYF
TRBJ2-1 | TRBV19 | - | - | TGTGCCAGTAGCCTTACTATCGACTCCTACAATGAGCAGTTCTTC | CASSLTIDSYNEQFF
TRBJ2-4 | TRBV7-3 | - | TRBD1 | TGTGCCAGCAGCCCGGGACAGGGAGGCATTCAGTACTTC | CASSPGQGGIQYF
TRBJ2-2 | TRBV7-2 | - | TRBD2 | TGTGCCAGCAGCTTAGTCCGCCTAGCGGACACCGGGGAGCTGTTTTTT | CASSLVRLADTGELFF
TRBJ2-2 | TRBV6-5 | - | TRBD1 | TGTGCCAGCAGACCCGACAGGGGCTTCACCGGGGAGCTGTTTTTT | CASRPDRGFTGELFF
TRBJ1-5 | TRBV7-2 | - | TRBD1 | TGTGCCAGCAGCCATACAAGGACAGGGGGCCCTAGCAATCAGCCCCAGCATTTT | CASSHTRTGGPSNQPQHF
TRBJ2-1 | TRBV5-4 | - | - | TGTGCCAGCAGCTCCCTCTATCCATCGCAAGATGAGCAGTTCTTC | CASSSLYPSQDEQFF
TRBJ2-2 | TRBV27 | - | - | TGTGCCAGCAGTTGGACAGACAACACCGGGGAGCTGTTTTTT | CASSWTDNTGELFF
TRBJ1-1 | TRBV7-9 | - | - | TGTGCCAGCAGCTTAGCGTCGGGGGGCGCGGCCCTCACTGAAGCTTTCTTT | CASSLASGGAALTEAFF
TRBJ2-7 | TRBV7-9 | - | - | TGTGCCAGCAGGACAGCACAAGCCGAGCAGTACTTC | CASRTAQAEQYF
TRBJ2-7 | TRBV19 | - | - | TGTGCCAGTAGTACCGGGACATCTCAAGAGCAGTACTTC | CASSTGTSQEQYF
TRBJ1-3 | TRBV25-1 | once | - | TGTGCCAGCAGTGAACCCCGATCAACAGGGACCGGAAACACCATATATTTT | CASSEPRSTGTGNTIYF
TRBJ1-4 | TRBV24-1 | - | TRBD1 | TGTGCCACCAGTGATTCGGGACAGGGAGATGAAAAACTGTTTTTT | CATSDSGQGDEKLFF
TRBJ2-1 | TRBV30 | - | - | TGTGCCTGGAGTGGCGGGTTGGGTGAGCAGTTCTTC | CAWSGGLGEQFF
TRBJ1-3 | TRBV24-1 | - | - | TGTGCCACCAGTGACGACATCCACTCTGGAAACACCATATATTTT | CATSDDIHSGNTIYF
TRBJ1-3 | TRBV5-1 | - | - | TGCGCCAGCAGCTTAACAGGGAGAGGAAACACCATATATTTT | CASSLTGRGNTIYF
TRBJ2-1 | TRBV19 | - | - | TGTGCCAGTAGTTTCCGACAAGAGCAGTTCTTC | CASSFRQEQFF
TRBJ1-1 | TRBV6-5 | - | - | TGTGCCAGCAGTTACCCGGGGGGCCTTGAAGCTTTCTTT | CASSYPGGLEAFF
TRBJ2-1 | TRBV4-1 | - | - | TGCGCCAGCAGCCAAGTAATGGGCAGCAATGAGCAGTTCTTC | CASSQVMGSNEQFF
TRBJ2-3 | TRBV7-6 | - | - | TGTGCCAGCAGCTTCGCCAGCGTGGCCACAGATACGCAGTATTTT | CASSFASVATDTQYF
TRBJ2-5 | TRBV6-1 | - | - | TGTGCCAGCAGTGAAGTTGTAGCAACCTCGTACCAAGAGACCCAGTACTTC | CASSEVVATSYQETQYF
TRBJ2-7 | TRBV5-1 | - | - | TGCGCCAGCAGCTTAAATAGCCCGTCTGACGAGCAGTACTTC | CASSLNSPSDEQYF
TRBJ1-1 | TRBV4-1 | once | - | TGCGCCAGCAGCCAAACACGGAACACTGAAGCTTTCTTT | CASSQTRNTEAFF
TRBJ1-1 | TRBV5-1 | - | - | TGCGCCAGCAGCTTCAGCAGGGCAGACACTGAAGCTTTCTTT | CASSFSRADTEAFF
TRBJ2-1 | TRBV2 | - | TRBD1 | TGTGCCAGCAGTGCGGGACAGCTCCATCATGAGCAGTTCTTC | CASSAGQLHHEQFF
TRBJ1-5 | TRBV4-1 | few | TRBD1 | TGCGCCAGCTCGGACAGGGTCGGTCAGCCCCAGCATTTT | CASSDRVGQPQHF
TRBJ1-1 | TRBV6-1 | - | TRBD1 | TGTGCCAGCAGTGAACGGGACAGCAGACGTATGGGAAGTCGCAACACTGAAGCTTTCTTT | CASSERDSRRMGSRNTEAFF
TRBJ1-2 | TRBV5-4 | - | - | TGTGCCAGCAGCGCGGATTATGGCTACACCTTC | CASSADYGYTF
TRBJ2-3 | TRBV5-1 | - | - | TGCGCCAGCAGCTTTACGGGGGTCCGCACAGATACGCAGTATTTT | CASSFTGVRTDTQYF
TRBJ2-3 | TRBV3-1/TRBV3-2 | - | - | TGTGCCAGCAGCCAAGGAAGAGGGCCCGAAGTTACGCAGTATTTT | CASSQGRGPEVTQYF
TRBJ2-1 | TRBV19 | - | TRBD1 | TGTGCCAGTAGTATGGACGGGACAGTAAAGTTCTTC | CASSMDGTVKFF
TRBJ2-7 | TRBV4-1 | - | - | TGCGCCAGCAGCCAAGAGGGGCGTTCCTACGAGCAGTACTTC | CASSQEGRSYEQYF
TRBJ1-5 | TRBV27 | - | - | TGTGCCAGCAGTTTGTTACAAAATCAGCCCCAGCATTTT | CASSLLQNQPQHF
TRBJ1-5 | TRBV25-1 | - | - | TGTGCCAGCAGTGAAGGGGGCTATAGCAATCAGCCCCAGCATTTT | CASSEGGYSNQPQHF
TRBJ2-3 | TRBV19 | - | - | TGTGCCAGTAGTAACAGTCCTAGCACAGATACGCAGTATTTT | CASSNSPSTDTQYF
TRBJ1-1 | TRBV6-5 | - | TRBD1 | TGTGCCAGCACCGACAGGGGGCAAGGAGAAGCTTTCTTT | CASTDRGQGEAFF
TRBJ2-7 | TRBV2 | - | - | TGTGCCAGCAGGAATGCGGGAAGCTCCTACGAGCAGTACTTC | CASRNAGSSYEQYF
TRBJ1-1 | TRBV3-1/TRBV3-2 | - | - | TGTGCCAGCAGCCAAGCCCAGGCTAACACTGAAGCTTTCTTT | CASSQAQANTEAFF
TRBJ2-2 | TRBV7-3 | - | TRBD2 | TGTGCCAGCAACCTAGTGGGGACTACGAACACCGGGGAGCTGTTTTTT | CASNLVGTTNTGELFF
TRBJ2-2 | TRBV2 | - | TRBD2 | TGTGCCAGCAGTGGGGGTGGAGGACTAGACATCACCGGGGAGCTGTTTTTT | CASSGGGGLDITGELFF
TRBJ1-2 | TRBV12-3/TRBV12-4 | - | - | TGTGCCAGCAGTTTAAGGGGCTGGGGCTACACCTTC | CASSLRGWGYTF
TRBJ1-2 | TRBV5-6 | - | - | TGTGCCAGCAGCTTGGTAGGGAGTGGTGGCTACACCTTC | CASSLVGSGGYTF
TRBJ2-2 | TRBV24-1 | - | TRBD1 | TGTGCCACCAGTGAGCAGGGGGCAGACACCGGGGAGCTGTTTTTT | CATSEQGADTGELFF
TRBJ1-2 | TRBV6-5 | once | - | TGTGCCAGCACTAGTGGTAGGAATACCAATGGCTACACCTTC | CASTSGRNTNGYTF
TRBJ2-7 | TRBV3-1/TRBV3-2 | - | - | TGTGCCAGCAGCCCGGGACAAGGATACTACGAGCAGTACTTC | CASSPGQGYYEQYF